This is a list of T cell receptor beta chains from one sample in a study of T cells in Graves' hyperthyroidism and ophthalmopathy. TCRdb re-called the multiplex PCR reads with MiXCR, one entry per CDR3 protein. The sample lists fewer than 30,000 distinct CDR3 sequences; 45% to 55% were seen once. The specimen sequenced was blood. The receptors stem from a woman in her forties with Graves' hyperthyroidism that later progressed to Graves' ophthalmopathy. CDR3s include the opening cysteine and the closing phenylalanine or tryptophan. D genes are given only for firm matches. Size tells how often a clone was seen (once, few, many) or the class of an expanded clone, and some rows leave it out.

.,23,TRBV5-1,.,TRBJ2-3,.,CASSIGENEQFFGPGTNTDTQYF
.,13,TRBV5-1,.,TRBJ1-2,TGCGCCAGCAGGAGGGAGCAGGGACATGGCTACACCTTC,CASRREQGHGYTF
TRBD2,15,TRBV20-1,medium-sized,TRBJ2-5,TGCAGTGCTAGACCCTTAGCGGGGCCACAAGAGACCCAGTACTTC,CSARPLAGPQETQYF
.,14,TRBV12-3/TRBV12-4,few,TRBJ1-6,TGTGCCAGCAGCTCAAGGGGTGATGGTTCACCCCTCCACTTT,CASSSRGDGSPLHF
.,14,TRBV18,many,TRBJ1-1,TGTGCCAGCTCACCACAGGGCCAGGGCACTGAAGCTTTCTTT,CASSPQGQGTEAFF
.,15,TRBV24-1,.,TRBJ1-2,TGTGCCACCAGTGACTCCGGCGGTGCTAACTATGGCTACACCTTC,CATSDSGGANYGYTF
.,16,TRBV14,.,TRBJ1-6,TGTGCCAGCAGCCAATACACGGGCGGAACTAATTCACCCCTCCACTTT,CASSQYTGGTNSPLHF
TRBD2,14,TRBV20-1,medium-sized,TRBJ2-1,TGCAGTGCTGATAGCGGGAGCTCCTACAATGAGCAGTTCTTC,CSADSGSSYNEQFF
TRBD2,15,TRBV7-6,medium-sized,TRBJ2-5,TGTGCCAGCAGCTTAGTAACTAGCGGGGGAGAGACCCAGTACTTC,CASSLVTSGGETQYF
.,15,TRBV6-6,many,TRBJ2-1,TGTGCCAGCAGTGGTGGCACCCCCGGATACAATGAGCAGTTCTTC,CASSGGTPGYNEQFF
.,13,TRBV7-9,.,TRBJ2-3,TGTGCCAGCAGCTTGGCTAGCACAGATACGCAGTATTTT,CASSLASTDTQYF